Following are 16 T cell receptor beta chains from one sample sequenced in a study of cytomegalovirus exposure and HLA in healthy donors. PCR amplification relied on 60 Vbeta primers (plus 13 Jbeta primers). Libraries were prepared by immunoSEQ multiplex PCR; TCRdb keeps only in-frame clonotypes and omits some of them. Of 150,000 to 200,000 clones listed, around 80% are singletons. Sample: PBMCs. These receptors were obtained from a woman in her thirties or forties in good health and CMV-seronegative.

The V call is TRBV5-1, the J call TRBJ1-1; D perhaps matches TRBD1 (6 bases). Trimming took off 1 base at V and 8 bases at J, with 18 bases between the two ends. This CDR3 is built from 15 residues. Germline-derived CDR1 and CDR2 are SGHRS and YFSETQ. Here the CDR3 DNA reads TGCGCCAGCAGCTTGAGCCCACAGGGAACACTAGAAGCTTTCTTT. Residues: CASSLSPQGTLEAFF.

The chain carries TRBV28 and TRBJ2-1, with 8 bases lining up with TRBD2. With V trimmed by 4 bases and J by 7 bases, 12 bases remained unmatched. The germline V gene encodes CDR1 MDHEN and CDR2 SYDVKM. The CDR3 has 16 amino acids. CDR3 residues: CASSSPKSGSRNEQFF. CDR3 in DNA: TGTGCCAGCAGTTCTCCTAAAAGCGGGAGTAGAAATGAGCAGTTCTTC.

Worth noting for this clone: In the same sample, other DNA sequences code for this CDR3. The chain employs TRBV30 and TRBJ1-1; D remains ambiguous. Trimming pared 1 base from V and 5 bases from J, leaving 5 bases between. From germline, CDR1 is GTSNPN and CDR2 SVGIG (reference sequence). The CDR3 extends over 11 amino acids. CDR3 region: CAWSGVTEAFF. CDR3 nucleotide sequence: TGTGCCTGGAGTGGAGTGACTGAAGCTTTCTTT.

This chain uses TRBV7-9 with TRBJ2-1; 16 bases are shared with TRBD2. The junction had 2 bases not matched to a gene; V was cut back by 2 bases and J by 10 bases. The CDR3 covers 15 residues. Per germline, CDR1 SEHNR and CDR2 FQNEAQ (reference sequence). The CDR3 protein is CASSLPGLAGGEQFF. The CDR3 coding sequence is TGTGCCAGCAGCTTACCGGGACTAGCGGGGGGGGAGCAGTTCTTC.

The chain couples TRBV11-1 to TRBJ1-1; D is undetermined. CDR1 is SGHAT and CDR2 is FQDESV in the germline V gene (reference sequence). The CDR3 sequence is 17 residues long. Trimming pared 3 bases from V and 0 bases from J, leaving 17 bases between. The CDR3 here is CASSFGVAGLMNTEAFF. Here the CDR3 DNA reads TGTGCCAGCAGCTTCGGGGTCGCGGGTTTGATGAACACTGAAGCTTTCTTT.

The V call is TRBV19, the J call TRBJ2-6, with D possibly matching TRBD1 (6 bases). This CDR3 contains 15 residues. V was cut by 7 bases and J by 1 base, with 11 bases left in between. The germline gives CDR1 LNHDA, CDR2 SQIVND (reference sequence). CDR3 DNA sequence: TGTGCCAGTAAGGCACAGGGTTCTGGGGCCAACGTCCTGACTTTC. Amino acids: CASKAQGSGANVLTF.

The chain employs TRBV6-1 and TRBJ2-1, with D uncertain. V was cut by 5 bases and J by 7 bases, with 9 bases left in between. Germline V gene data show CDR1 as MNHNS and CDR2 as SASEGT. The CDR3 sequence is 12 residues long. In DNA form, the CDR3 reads TGTGCCAGCAGTCCCTCGAGGAATGAGCAGTTCTTC. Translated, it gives CASSPSRNEQFF.

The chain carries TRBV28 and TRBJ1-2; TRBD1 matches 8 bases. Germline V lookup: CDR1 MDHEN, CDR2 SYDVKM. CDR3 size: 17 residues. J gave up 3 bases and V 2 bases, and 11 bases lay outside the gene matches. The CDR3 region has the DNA TGTGCCAGCAGTTTAGAGTTTGGCAGGGGGCTAGACTATGGCTACACCTTC. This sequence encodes CASSLEFGRGLDYGYTF.

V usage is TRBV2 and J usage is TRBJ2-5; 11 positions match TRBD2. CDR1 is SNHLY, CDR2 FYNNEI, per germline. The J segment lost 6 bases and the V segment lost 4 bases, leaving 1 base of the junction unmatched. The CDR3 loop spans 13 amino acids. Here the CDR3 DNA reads TGTGCCAGCAGTGGACTAGCGGGAAAGACCCAGTACTTC. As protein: CASSGLAGKTQYF.

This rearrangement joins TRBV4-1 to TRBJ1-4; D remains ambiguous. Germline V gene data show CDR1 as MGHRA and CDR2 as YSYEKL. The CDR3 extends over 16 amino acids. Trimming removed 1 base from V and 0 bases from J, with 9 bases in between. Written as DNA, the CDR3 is TGCGCCAGCAGCCAAGGGGCCGACGCAACTAATGAAAAACTGTTTTTT. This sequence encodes CASSQGADATNEKLFF.

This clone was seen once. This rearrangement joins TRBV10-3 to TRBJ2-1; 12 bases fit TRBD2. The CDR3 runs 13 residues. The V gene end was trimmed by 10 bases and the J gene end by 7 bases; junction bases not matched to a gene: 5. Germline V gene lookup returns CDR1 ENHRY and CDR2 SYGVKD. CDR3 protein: CATLLAGGNEQFF. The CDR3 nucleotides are TGTGCCACCCTACTAGCGGGAGGAAATGAGCAGTTCTTC.

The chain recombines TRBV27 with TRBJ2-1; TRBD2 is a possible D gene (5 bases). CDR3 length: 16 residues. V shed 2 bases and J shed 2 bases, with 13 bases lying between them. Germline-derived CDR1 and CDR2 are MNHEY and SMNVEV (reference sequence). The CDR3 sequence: CASSLREQKAYNEQFF. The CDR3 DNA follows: TGTGCCAGCAGTTTACGGGAACAAAAGGCCTACAATGAGCAGTTCTTC.

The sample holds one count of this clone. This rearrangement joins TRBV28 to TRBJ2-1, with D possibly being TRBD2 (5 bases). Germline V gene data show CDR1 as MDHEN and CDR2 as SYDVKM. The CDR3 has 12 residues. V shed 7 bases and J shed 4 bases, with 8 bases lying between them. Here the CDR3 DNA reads TGTGCCAGCAATAGGGAGTACAATGAGCAGTTCTTC. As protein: CASNREYNEQFF.

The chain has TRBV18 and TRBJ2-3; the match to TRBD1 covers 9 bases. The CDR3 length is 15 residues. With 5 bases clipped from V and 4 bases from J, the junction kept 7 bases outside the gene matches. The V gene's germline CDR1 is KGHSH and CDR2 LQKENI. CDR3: CASSSRQGDADTQYF. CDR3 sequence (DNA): TGTGCCAGCTCATCTCGACAGGGGGATGCAGATACGCAGTATTTT.

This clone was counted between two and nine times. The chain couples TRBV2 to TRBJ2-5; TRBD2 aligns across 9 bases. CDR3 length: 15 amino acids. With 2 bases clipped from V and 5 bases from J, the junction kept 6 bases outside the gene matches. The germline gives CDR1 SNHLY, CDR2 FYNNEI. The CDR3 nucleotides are TGTGCCAGCAGTGAAAGGTCGGCGGGGGGGGAGACCCAGTACTTC. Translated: CASSERSAGGETQYF.

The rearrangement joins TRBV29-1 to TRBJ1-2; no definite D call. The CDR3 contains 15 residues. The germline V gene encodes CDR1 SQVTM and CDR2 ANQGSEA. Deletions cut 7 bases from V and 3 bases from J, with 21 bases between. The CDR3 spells CSAPNPSKADYGYTF. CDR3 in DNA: TGCAGCGCCCCTAATCCCTCCAAAGCGGACTATGGCTACACCTTC.